Sequencing of this T cell receptor beta chain was carried out in a study of blood T cell repertoires in COVID-19. Study details: Samples representing acute and convalescent COVID-19 were sourced from the United States, Italy and Spain. Sources were T cells, B-cell-depleted T cells, or PBMCs; the material itself was cDNA or gDNA.

Original handling: From reference gene primer amplification, estimates of nucleated cell counts were derived. Profiled with immunoSEQ multiplex PCR; TCRdb holds only in-frame clones, not every one. Clone size and V and J calls were adopted from that table, with D and trimming inferred from the DNA. Here the sample spans some 670,000 clones, 80% to 90% being singletons. The length of the CDR3 is 14 residues. V was clipped by 5 bases and J by 2 bases, with 13 bases between them. Germline CDR1 is MDHEN and CDR2 is SYDVKM. The V gene is TRBV28, the J gene TRBJ2-7, with D possibly matching TRBD2 (6 bases). The sequenced sample consisted of peripheral blood. This receptor was identified in a woman under 30 with acute or convalescent COVID-19. The CDR3 nucleotides read TGTGCCAGCAGTACCAGCGGGCCAACCTACGAGCAGTACTTC. Translated: CASSTSGPTYEQYF.